This TCR beta chain was sequenced in a study of OX40 agonist ivuxolimab in advanced cancers. This clone rates as medium-sized. The CDR3 has 14 amino acids. V was pared by 8 bases and J by 6 bases, with 7 bases of the junction left unmatched. Germline values: CDR1 MDHEN, CDR2 SYDVKM. Here immunoSEQ multiplex PCR was the method, and the copy in TCRdb shows in-frame clones only, minus some. The sample lists 60,000 to 100,000 clones, approximately 90% occurring once. The source of this sequence is an adult with an advanced solid tumor such as melanoma, head and neck, liver or kidney cancer. The starting material was CD4+ or CD8+ T cells sorted from blood, obtained in a trial of the OX40 agonist ivuxolimab. The chain has TRBV28 and TRBJ2-7, with 13 bases fitting TRBD2. CDR3 region: CASGKGLAGVEQYF. The CDR3 DNA reads TGTGCCAGCGGAAAAGGACTAGCGGGAGTCGAGCAGTACTTC.